The next 8 T cell receptor beta chains were all read from a single sample in a study of regulatory T cells in long-lasting Graves disease. Combining iRepertoire HTBI primers with Arm-PCR of CDR3 regions, the authors built TCR beta libraries. From the multiplex PCR reads, TCRdb called clonotypes with MiXCR, one entry per CDR3 protein. Of about 420,000 distinct CDR3 sequences in the sample, 15% to 20% were seen once. Documented time point: newly diagnosed GD, antithyroid drugs for less than 3 months. Preparation of the TCR library used RNA extracted from PBMCs. These sequences were also reported in another study, on T cells in Graves' hyperthyroidism and ophthalmopathy.

The material sequenced was peripheral blood mononuclear cells (PBMCs), taken at new diagnosis, from a patient treated with antithyroid drugs. Receptors originate from a woman aged 18-29 years with Graves disease.

The chain joins TRBV28 to TRBJ2-2; TRBD2 is a possible D gene (5 bases). V dropped 7 bases and J dropped 0 bases, with 18 bases sitting between them. The CDR3 is 17 amino acids. CDR1 is MDHEN, CDR2 SYDVKM, per germline. The CDR3 DNA reads as TGTGCCAGCACCTTTCCGATCACTAGAGCGAACACCGGGGAGCTGTTTTTT. This sequence encodes CASTFPITRANTGELFF.

This clonotype turned up a few times. V gene TRBV28 combines with J gene TRBJ1-4, with a weak D call TRBD1 (5 bases). Trimming stripped 7 bases from V and 0 bases from J, with 12 bases between. The CDR3 extends over 15 amino acids. From germline, CDR1 is MDHEN and CDR2 SYDVKM. Here the CDR3 DNA reads TGTGCCAGCACCGCTCTGGGGGCAACTAATGAAAAACTGTTTTTT. Encoded protein: CASTALGATNEKLFF.

This clonotype was recorded at least ten times. The chain carries TRBV12-3 or TRBV12-4 and TRBJ1-5, with D hard to call. The CDR3 is 15 residues long. The V gene lost 1 base and the J gene lost 3 bases, with 10 bases spanning the gap. The CDR3 nucleotides are TGTGCCAGCAGTTTAGAGGGTCCCTTCAATCAGCCCCAGCATTTT. Amino acid sequence: CASSLEGPFNQPQHF.

The sample holds many counts of this clonotype. V usage is TRBV28 and J usage is TRBJ2-3; TRBD1 matches 12 bases. V lost 3 bases and J lost 2; bases outside the gene matches: 18. The germline CDR1 and CDR2 sequences are MDHEN and SYDVKM. The CDR3 contains 21 residues. Written as DNA, the CDR3 is TGTGCCAGCAGTTTGGGGTTGGGGACAGGGGGCAGCGGTGAGCCCACAGATACGCAGTATTTT. This sequence encodes CASSLGLGTGGSGEPTDTQYF.

This clonotype was counted at least ten times. V usage is TRBV2 and J usage is TRBJ2-3; weak D call: TRBD1 (6 bases). Trimming left V 5 bases short and J 10 bases short, with 13 bases between. This CDR3 comprises 12 residues. Looked up from germline, CDR1 is SNHLY and CDR2 is FYNNEI. CDR3 nucleotides: TGTGCCAGCAGTATACAGGGCGTCCCGCAGTATTTT. Translated, it gives CASSIQGVPQYF.

This clonotype has a handful of counts. J is TRBJ2-3 and V is TRBV6-2 or TRBV6-3, with 7 bases fitting TRBD1. Germline CDR1 reads MNHEY; CDR2 reads SVGEGT. There are 14 residues in the CDR3. The CDR3 nucleotides are TGTGCAACCACCGCACAGGGGTCCACAGATACGCAGTATTTT. This gives the protein CATTAQGSTDTQYF.

This clonotype was seen ten or more times. The chain combines TRBV28 with TRBJ2-3; 8 nucleotides agree with TRBD1. CDR1 is MDHEN, CDR2 SYDVKM, per germline. The CDR3 has 15 residues. V shed 6 bases, J shed 0 bases, and the junction held 5 bases outside the gene matches. CDR3 coding DNA: TGTGCCAGCAGGACAGGGGACTCTAGCACAGATACGCAGTATTTT. Translated, it gives CASRTGDSSTDTQYF.

This clonotype occurred many times. This sequence joins TRBV5-6 and TRBJ1-1; D gene uncertain. The CDR3 loop spans 15 amino acids. Deletions cut 0 bases from V and 4 bases from J, with 13 bases between. Germline loops: CDR1 SGHDT, CDR2 YYEEEE. In DNA, the CDR3 is TGTGCCAGCAGCTTGGGTCAGGCAATGGGCACTGAAGCTTTCTTT. Encoded protein: CASSLGQAMGTEAFF.